This record covers a single TCR beta chain. Its cognate antigen has yet to be identified. Nothing much larger sits one base from this clone, and base qualities are not available. Collaborating institutions collected whole blood in K2EDTA tubes following their own protocols. Collaborator samples were shipped for TCRbeta analysis as frozen whole blood, isolated PBMCs, or DNA extracted from either sample type. The germline V gene provides CDR1 MNHEY and CDR2 SVGAGI. From its cysteine to its phenylalanine, the CDR3 spans 14 amino acids. Just CDR3 DNA is preserved here, 42 bases in frame from base 1. Trimming removed 2 bases from V and 2 bases from J, leaving 10 bases between the germline ends. TCRbeta CDR3 regions were amplified from genomic DNA using the immunoSEQ Assay, a bias-controlled multiplex PCR. As for how the authors treated the data: The number of nucleated cells in each sample was estimated from the amplification of reference gene primers within the assay. Sequence reads were collapsed and filtered to measure the absolute abundance of every unique TCRbeta CDR3 rearrangement. Productive Simpson clonality was computed per sample as the square root of Simpson's diversity index over productive rearrangements. Held by TCRdb, this immuneACCESS table contains in-frame sequences only and omits some clones. Under half of the omission traces to an unresolved V gene where checked; the cause of the rest is unknown. That table furnishes V, J and clone size, whereas the DNA furnished D and trimming. The sample yields around 270,000 clones; approximately 90% were counted once. The ten biggest clones cover about 4.6% of the sample.

The entry originates in a study of blood T cell repertoires in COVID-19 (dated by TCRdb to 2018 to 2021). As for the study more broadly: The collaborator samples originated in the United States, Italy and Spain and spanned the acute and convalescent phases of COVID-19. Nearly every sample came with metadata listing a de-identified subject ID, COVID-19 status, age in years and sex. Where available, HLA class I and class II types were taken from metadata supplied by the sample provider and were not determined by assay-based typing. Deeply sampled blood TCRbeta repertoires from subjects exposed to, actively infected with, or recovered from COVID-19 were included in the dataset. The repertoires were released in a freely available public database meant as a resource for research on the immune response to SARS-CoV-2. Samples came from the ongoing ImmuneRACE study (first 160 participants) plus 1,254 subjects from 6 global collaborators. The material from the prospective study consisted of cDNA or gDNA derived from T cells, B-cell-depleted T cells, or PBMCs. Broader findings and caveats from the paper: How much clinical and demographic metadata was included differed by source and by participant, and the metadata was provided uncurated.

The rearrangement combines TRBV6-5 with TRBJ2-7; possibly the D gene is TRBD1, per 5 matching bases. The TCR was taken from a man aged 35 to 55 with acute or convalescent COVID-19. Material: peripheral blood. The CDR3 has the sequence CASSYEDRPYEQYF. The DNA reads TGTGCCAGCAGTTACGAAGACAGACCCTACGAGCAGTACTTC.